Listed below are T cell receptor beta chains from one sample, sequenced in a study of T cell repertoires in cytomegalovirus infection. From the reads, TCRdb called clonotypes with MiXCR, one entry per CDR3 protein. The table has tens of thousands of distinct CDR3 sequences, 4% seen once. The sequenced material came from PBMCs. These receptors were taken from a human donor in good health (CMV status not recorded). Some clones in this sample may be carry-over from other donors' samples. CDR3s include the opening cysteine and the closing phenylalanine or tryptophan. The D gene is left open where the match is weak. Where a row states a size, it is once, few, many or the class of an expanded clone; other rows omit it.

CDR3: CASSTRLAGLSNTGELFF
DNA: TGTGCCAGCAGCACGAGACTAGCGGGACTGTCGAACACCGGGGAGCTGTTTTTT
V: TRBV7-2
D: TRBD2
size: -
J: TRBJ2-2

CDR3: CASSPQGHKYTDTQYF
DNA: TGTGCCAGCAGCCCGCAGGGCCATAAGTACACAGATACGCAGTATTTT
V: TRBV7-9
D: -
size: many
J: TRBJ2-3

CDR3: CASSLLGGGSGLVAFF
DNA: TGTGCCAGCAGCTTACTTGGTGGGGGTAGTGGTCTGGTAGCTTTCTTT
V: TRBV7-8
D: -
size: many
J: TRBJ1-1

CDR3: CATSRDLAGGSDTQYF
DNA: TGTGCCACCAGCAGAGATTTAGCGGGAGGATCTGATACGCAGTATTTT
V: TRBV15
D: TRBD2
size: many
J: TRBJ2-3

CDR3: CASSRQGGEKLFF
DNA: TGTGCCAGCAGCCGACAGGGGGGAGAAAAACTGTTTTTT
V: TRBV7-2
D: TRBD1
size: many
J: TRBJ1-4

CDR3: CASSLDGRAAETQYF
DNA: TGTGCCAGCAGCTTAGATGGGAGGGCCGCAGAGACCCAGTACTTC
V: TRBV7-2
D: TRBD2
size: many
J: TRBJ2-5

CDR3: CASSQGLGKGNTIYF
DNA: TGTGCCAGCAGCCAAGGACTGGGCAAGGGAAACACCATATATTTT
V: TRBV7-2
D: -
size: few
J: TRBJ1-3

CDR3: CASSSQNPNEQYF
DNA: TGTGCCAGCAGCAGCCAGAACCCCAACGAGCAGTACTTC
V: TRBV7-9
D: -
size: -
J: TRBJ2-7

CDR3: CASSPIRQGNEAFF
DNA: TGTGCCAGCAGCCCTATTAGACAGGGAAATGAAGCTTTCTTT
V: TRBV11-3
D: TRBD1
size: many
J: TRBJ1-1

CDR3: CASSLEPGEQETQYF
DNA: TGTGCCAGCAGCTTAGAACCCGGCGAGCAAGAGACCCAGTACTTC
V: TRBV7-3
D: -
size: many
J: TRBJ2-5

CDR3: CASSSTWGDTQYF
DNA: TGTGCCAGCAGCTCTACTTGGGGAGATACGCAGTATTTT
V: TRBV7-2
D: -
size: many
J: TRBJ2-3

CDR3: CAVHRGQNTEAFF
DNA: TGTGCCGTACACAGGGGACAGAACACTGAAGCTTTCTTT
V: TRBV6-5
D: TRBD1
size: many
J: TRBJ1-1

CDR3: CASSSGRSTEAFF
DNA: TGCGCCAGCAGCTCAGGCCGGAGCACTGAAGCTTTCTTT
V: TRBV5-1
D: -
size: many
J: TRBJ1-1

CDR3: CASSLLGRARYTEAFF
DNA: TGTGCCAGCAGCTTACTAGGGAGGGCTAGATACACTGAAGCTTTCTTT
V: TRBV7-8
D: -
size: many
J: TRBJ1-1

CDR3: CASSLGAGQVNEQFF
DNA: TGTGCCAGCAGCTTAGGGGCGGGCCAGGTCAATGAGCAGTTCTTC
V: TRBV7-2
D: -
size: many
J: TRBJ2-1

CDR3: CASSLEPGGIYEQYF
DNA: TGTGCCAGCAGCTTAGAACCAGGGGGCATATACGAGCAGTACTTC
V: TRBV7-2
D: TRBD1
size: many
J: TRBJ2-7

CDR3: CASSQDPDQPQHF
DNA: TGTGCCAGCAGCCAAGATCCAGATCAGCCCCAGCATTTT
V: TRBV3-1
D: -
size: many
J: TRBJ1-5

CDR3: CASSLRRGGEAFF
DNA: TGTGCCAGCAGCTTAAGGAGGGGGGGTGAAGCTTTCTTT
V: TRBV7-2
D: -
size: many
J: TRBJ1-1

CDR3: CASSRWGQGDETQYF
DNA: TGCGCCAGCAGCCGATGGGGACAGGGGGATGAGACCCAGTACTTC
V: TRBV5-1
D: TRBD1
size: many
J: TRBJ2-5

CDR3: CASGRGTDVYGYTF
DNA: TGTGCCAGCGGGCGAGGGACAGACGTCTATGGCTACACCTTC
V: TRBV7-2
D: TRBD1
size: many
J: TRBJ1-2

CDR3: CASSSGDLITYEQYF
DNA: TGTGCCAGCAGTTCGGGGGACTTGATTACCTACGAGCAGTACTTC
V: TRBV28
D: -
size: -
J: TRBJ2-7

CDR3: CASSPGQDRRNEKLFF
DNA: TGTGCCAGCAGCCCCGGACAGGACAGGAGAAATGAAAAACTGTTTTTT
V: TRBV7-2
D: TRBD1
size: many
J: TRBJ1-4

CDR3: CASSWGLAGVLDTQYF
DNA: TGTGCCAGCAGCTGGGGACTAGCGGGAGTGTTAGATACGCAGTATTTT
V: TRBV7-8
D: TRBD2
size: many
J: TRBJ2-3

CDR3: CSARLTNEQFF
DNA: TGCAGTGCCCGACTAACAAATGAGCAGTTCTTC
V: TRBV20-1
D: -
size: many
J: TRBJ2-1

CDR3: CASSEDGRREKLFF
DNA: TGTGCCAGCAGCGAGGACGGGCGTCGAGAAAAACTGTTTTTT
V: TRBV7-2
D: -
size: many
J: TRBJ1-4

CDR3: CASSPQGQGTKNIQYF
DNA: TGTGCCAGCAGCCCTCAGGGACAGGGGACCAAAAACATTCAGTACTTC
V: TRBV7-3
D: TRBD1
size: few
J: TRBJ2-4

CDR3: CASSPLGGLQPQHF
DNA: TGTGCCAGCAGCCCGTTAGGAGGGCTCCAGCCCCAGCATTTT
V: TRBV7-8
D: -
size: many
J: TRBJ1-5

CDR3: CASRDDSGRGRTQYF
DNA: TGTGCCAGCAGGGACGATAGCGGGAGGGGTCGTACGCAGTATTTT
V: TRBV27
D: TRBD2
size: many
J: TRBJ2-3

CDR3: CASSLTSGSTDTQYF
DNA: TGTGCCAGCAGCTTAACTAGCGGGAGCACAGATACGCAGTATTTT
V: TRBV7-2
D: TRBD2
size: many
J: TRBJ2-3

CDR3: CASSGQGGGAKNIQYF
DNA: TGTGCCAGCAGTGGCCAGGGCGGGGGCGCCAAAAACATTCAGTACTTC
V: TRBV27
D: -
size: many
J: TRBJ2-4

CDR3: CASSREVADTQYF
DNA: TGTGCCAGCAGCCGAGAGGTGGCAGATACGCAGTATTTT
V: TRBV7-2
D: -
size: many
J: TRBJ2-3

CDR3: CASSLQAATEAFF
DNA: TGTGCCAGCAGTTTACAGGCAGCCACTGAAGCTTTCTTT
V: TRBV12-3/TRBV12-4
D: -
size: many
J: TRBJ1-1

CDR3: CASSFFAGGISYEQYF
DNA: TGTGCCAGCAGTTTTTTCGCGGGGGGAATCTCCTACGAGCAGTACTTC
V: TRBV28
D: TRBD2
size: many
J: TRBJ2-7

CDR3: CSVATGLTDTQYF
DNA: TGCAGCGTGGCCACCGGGCTCACAGATACGCAGTATTTT
V: TRBV29-1
D: -
size: many
J: TRBJ2-3

CDR3: CASSLGGHMDEQYF
DNA: TGTGCCAGCAGCTTAGGGGGCCACATGGACGAGCAGTACTTC
V: TRBV7-2
D: -
size: many
J: TRBJ2-7

CDR3: CASSHRLDNEQFF
DNA: TGCGCCAGCAGCCACCGACTAGACAATGAGCAGTTCTTC
V: TRBV4-3
D: -
size: many
J: TRBJ2-1

CDR3: CASSSTGKGAEAFF
DNA: TGTGCCAGCAGCAGCACAGGGAAGGGCGCTGAAGCTTTCTTT
V: TRBV7-8
D: -
size: many
J: TRBJ1-1

CDR3: CSAAKDTNNEQFF
DNA: TGCAGTGCCGCGAAGGACACAAACAATGAGCAGTTCTTC
V: TRBV20-1
D: -
size: many
J: TRBJ2-1

CDR3: CASSFPRGTSYEQYF
DNA: TGTGCCAGCAGTTTCCCTAGGGGAACCAGCTACGAGCAGTACTTC
V: TRBV28
D: -
size: many
J: TRBJ2-7

CDR3: CASSKGRADTQYF
DNA: TGTGCCAGCAGCAAGGGACGGGCAGATACGCAGTATTTT
V: TRBV7-2
D: -
size: many
J: TRBJ2-3